One and the same sample provided the 17 T cell receptor beta chains below, sequenced in a study of T cell responses to AZD1222 COVID-19 vaccine. Using immunoSEQ multiplex PCR, the repertoire was profiled, and TCRdb retains in-frame clones only, with some absent. The data contain some 130,000 clones, about 90% of them singletons. The input for sequencing was peripheral blood, taken 28 days after the second AZD1222 dose. These receptors were collected from an adult who received the AZD1222 COVID-19 vaccine.

The V call is TRBV29-1, the J call TRBJ2-1, with TRBD2 matching 8 bases. This CDR3 is built from 16 residues. In germline, CDR1 is SQVTM, CDR2 ANQGSEA. V dropped 4 bases and J dropped 2; count of bases not matched to a gene: 10. The CDR3 DNA sequence: TGCAGCGTTGTGTTCCGGTGGCGGGAGGCCTACAATGAGCAGTTCTTC. Residues: CSVVFRWREAYNEQFF.

The V gene is TRBV5-5, the J gene TRBJ1-2, with D possibly matching TRBD1 (6 bases). V lost 4 bases, J lost 1 base, and 17 bases lay in between. This CDR3 region has 16 residues. The germline CDR1 and CDR2 sequences are SGHKS and YYEKEE (reference sequence). The CDR3 sequence is CASSPGGAGDNYGYTF. The CDR3 nucleotides are TGTGCCAGCAGCCCGGGGGGCGCGGGAGATAACTATGGCTACACCTTC. Supplemented by reference TRBV5-5 and TRBJ1-2, the full variable domain reads DAGVTQSPTHLIKTRGQQVTLRCSPISGHKSVSWYQQVLGQGPQFIFQYYEKEERGRGNFPDRFSARQFPNYSSELNVNALLLGDSALYLCASSPGGAGDNYGYTFGSGTRLTVV.

This rearrangement joins TRBV6-1 to TRBJ1-2, with a tentative D call TRBD1 (5 bases). Trimming pared 0 bases from V and 8 bases from J, leaving 22 bases between. The CDR3 sequence is 17 residues long. Germline values: CDR1 MNHNS, CDR2 SASEGT. The CDR3, as DNA: TGTGCCAGCAGTGAAGCGTTGAAGGAGGGGACCCTTCGGGGCTACACCTTC. As protein: CASSEALKEGTLRGYTF.

V gene TRBV19 combines with J gene TRBJ1-1; unclear D gene. Between the trimmed V and J ends, which lost 4 bases and 1 base, there was a span of 10 bases. The CDR3 is 14 amino acids. CDR1 and CDR2 from the germline V gene are LNHDA and SQIVND (reference sequence). The CDR3 sequence: CASSNNYRNTEAFF. In DNA, the CDR3 is TGTGCCAGTAGTAATAACTACCGGAACACTGAAGCTTTCTTT. Complete variable domain (other parts from reference TRBV19 and TRBJ1-1): DGGITQSPKYLFRKEGQNVTLSCEQNLNHDAMYWYRQDPGQGLRLIYYSQIVNDFQKGDIAEGYSVSREKKESFPLTVTSAQKNPTAFYLCASSNNYRNTEAFFGQGTRLTVV.

This clone came up once. The rearrangement joins TRBV5-5 to TRBJ2-3; TRBD1 might be the D (6 bases). Trimming pared 0 bases from V and 6 bases from J, leaving 14 bases between. The CDR3 spans 15 residues. CDR1 is SGHKS and CDR2 is YYEKEE in the germline V gene (reference sequence). The CDR3 DNA is TGTGCCAGCAGCTTGGGTTATCTGGGGGCGGATACGCAGTATTTT. Its translation: CASSLGYLGADTQYF.

This clone was observed a handful of times. CDR3 bases: TGTGCCAGCCGACCGAGACGACAGGGGCTGAACACTGAAGCTTTCTTT. Translated, it gives CASRPRRQGLNTEAFF. This rearrangement joins TRBV7-9 to TRBJ1-1; TRBD1 aligns across 8 bases. CDR1 is SEHNR, CDR2 FQNEAQ, per germline (reference sequence). The length of the CDR3 is 16 residues. J lost 0 bases, V lost 8 bases, and 11 bases had no gene match.

The V call is TRBV27, the J call TRBJ1-5; a weak D match, TRBD1 (5 bases). The CDR3 is 14 residues long. Germline CDR1 reads MNHEY; CDR2 reads SMNVEV (reference sequence). Trimming cost V 2 bases and J 6 bases, with 11 bases left between them. The CDR3 here is CASSLRGSTQPQHF. The CDR3 DNA follows: TGTGCCAGCAGTTTACGGGGGAGTACTCAGCCCCAGCATTTT.

The chain carries TRBV10-2 and TRBJ2-1; TRBD2 agrees at 7 bases. Losses at the gene ends were 6 bases for V and 9 bases for J; bases not matched to a gene: 5. Germline-derived CDR1 and CDR2 are WSHSY and SAAADI. This CDR3 spans 12 amino acids. Here the CDR3 DNA reads TGCGCCAGCAGGGGGGGGTATAGTGAGCAGTTCTTC. Translating it yields CASRGGYSEQFF.

This rearrangement joins TRBV7-8 to TRBJ1-4; TRBD1 aligns across 9 bases. This CDR3 contains 16 residues. The ends lost 0 bases at V and 8 bases at J; junction bases unmatched: 7. The germline V gene encodes CDR1 SGHVS and CDR2 FQNEAQ. The CDR3 bases are TGTGCCAGCAGCTTAGCGCGGACAGGGGTAGACGAAAAACTGTTTTTT. Encoded protein: CASSLARTGVDEKLFF.

The V and J genes are TRBV21-1 and TRBJ1-5; TRBD1 reflects the table's D call only, with no check against the DNA. TRBV21-1 is listed as a pseudogene. This CDR3 is built from 16 residues. The CDR3 sequence is CASSPPGQGVNQPQHF. CDR3 sequence (DNA): TGTGCCAGCAGCCCTCCGGGACAGGGAGTGAATCAGCCCCAGCATTTT.

The chain uses TRBV12-3 or TRBV12-4 and TRBJ1-1; D unclear. V was trimmed by 2 bases and J by 1 base, leaving 5 bases between them. CDR3 length equals 13 residues. CDR3 sequence reads: CASSLSRNTEAFF. For the CDR3, the DNA is TGTGCCAGCAGTTTAAGTCGGAACACTGAAGCTTTCTTT.

The chain is built from TRBV4-3 and TRBJ1-2; D is perhaps TRBD1 (5 bases). CDR1 and CDR2 from the germline V gene are LGHNA and YSLEER. The ends were cut back, 0 bases at V and 4 bases at J, with 9 bases in the middle. The CDR3 loop spans 14 amino acids. Written as DNA, the CDR3 is TGCGCCAGCAGCCAAGAGGGGACGGTCTATGGCTACACCTTC. Encoded protein: CASSQEGTVYGYTF.

The chain joins TRBV19 to TRBJ1-6; 8 nucleotides match TRBD1. Germline values: CDR1 LNHDA, CDR2 SQIVND (reference sequence). The CDR3 extends over 16 amino acids. Losses at the gene ends were 5 bases for V and 6 bases for J; bases not matched to a gene: 9. CDR3 nucleotides: TGTGCCAGTAGTCCGGACAGGGAAGTGCCTAATTCACCCCTCCACTTT. As protein: CASSPDREVPNSPLHF.

This chain joins TRBV6-2 or TRBV6-3 and TRBJ1-5; possible D gene TRBD1, 5 bases. Germline V gene lookup returns CDR1 MNHEY and CDR2 SVGEGT. The V end lost 1 base, the J end lost 1 base, and 8 bases lay between the germline ends. The CDR3 loop spans 15 amino acids. CDR3 nucleotide sequence: TGTGCCAGCAGTTACTTGGGGCGAAGCAATCAGCCCCAGCATTTT. Amino acids: CASSYLGRSNQPQHF.

The chain employs TRBV3-1 (or the pseudogene TRBV3-2) and TRBJ2-6, with D possibly matching TRBD1 (5 bases). Per the germline V gene, CDR1 is LGHDT and CDR2 is YNNKEL (reference sequence). CDR3 length: 15 amino acids. Between the trimmed V and J ends, which lost 4 bases and 2 bases, there was a span of 9 bases. As DNA, the CDR3 is TGTGCCAGCAGCCCTTCAGGGACTGGGGCCAACGTCCTGACTTTC. Its translation: CASSPSGTGANVLTF.

The chain has TRBV5-1 and TRBJ2-6; D is ambiguous. Germline-derived CDR1 and CDR2 are SGHRS and YFSETQ. Trimming pared 0 bases from V and 4 bases from J, leaving 11 bases between. The CDR3 has 16 residues. This CDR3 is CASSLAGATGANVLTF. In nucleotides, the CDR3 is TGCGCCAGCAGCTTGGCAGGAGCTACCGGGGCCAACGTCCTGACTTTC.

The chain combines TRBV5-4 with TRBJ1-4, with D possibly TRBD1 on 6 matching bases. The CDR3 is 14 residues long. The V end lost 4 bases, the J end lost 6 bases, and 13 bases lay between the germline ends. The germline CDR1 and CDR2 sequences are SGHNT and YYREEE (reference sequence). In nucleotides, the CDR3 is TGTGCCAGCAGCCAGGAGGCAGGGGATGAAAAACTGTTTTTT. Amino acid sequence: CASSQEAGDEKLFF.